This T cell receptor beta chain was recorded in a study of control samples from healthy donors and cancer patients. Produced via immunoSEQ multiplex PCR; TCRdb's table is partial and in-frame only. Of tens of thousands of clones in the sample, under 95% were seen once. CDR3 length: 13 amino acids. Between the trimmed V and J ends, which lost 4 bases and 5 bases, there was a span of 12 bases. In germline, CDR1 is SGHKS, CDR2 YYEKEE (reference sequence). The chain carries TRBV5-5 and TRBJ1-2, with D unresolved. The specimen was PBMCs. This clonotype originated in a woman between 35 and 50 years old with lung cancer. The CDR3 DNA reads TGTGCCAGCAGCGATTCGGACGGGTATGGCTACACCTTC. Amino acid sequence: CASSDSDGYGYTF.